The next 14 T cell receptor beta chains were all read from a single sample in a study of blood T cell repertoires in COVID-19 (dated by TCRdb to about 2020). The method behind the library was the immunoSEQ multiplex PCR assay. This immuneACCESS table, as held by TCRdb, lists in-frame sequences with V and J called but not all clones. Of the missing ones, under half trace to an unresolved V gene in checked studies; the others have no known cause. This sample lists 340,000 or so clones; 83% were detected once. The ten largest make up almost 3% of the sample. Sample: peripheral blood. All receptors derive from a man aged 25-40 years with active or convalescent COVID-19.

This chain uses TRBV18 with TRBJ2-3; 9 bases are a match to TRBD2. CDR1 and CDR2 from the germline V gene are KGHSH and LQKENI. Trimming cost V 3 bases and J 4 bases; bases outside gene matches: 8. The CDR3 has 16 amino acids. DNA of the CDR3: TGTGCCAGCTCACCGCTTAGCGGGGGCCCCGCAGATACGCAGTATTTT. This translates into CASSPLSGGPADTQYF.

This rearrangement joins TRBV12-5 to TRBJ2-3; TRBD1 agrees at 10 bases. The CDR3 runs 20 residues. The V gene's germline CDR1 is LGHNT and CDR2 FRNRAP. V lost 2 bases, J lost 0 bases, and 14 bases stayed unmatched. DNA of the CDR3: TGTGCTAGTGGTTTGCGCACACGCGGGACAGGGGCTACTAGCACAGATACGCAGTATTTT. This sequence encodes CASGLRTRGTGATSTDTQYF. Using reference TRBV12-5 and TRBJ2-3 for the parts outside the CDR3, the full variable domain is DARVTQTPRHKVTEMGQEVTMRCQPILGHNTVFWYRQTMMQGLELLAYFRNRAPLDDSGMPKDRFSAEMPDATLATLKIQPSEPRDSAVYFCASGLRTRGTGATSTDTQYFGPGTRLTVL.

This clone was detected ten times or more. The chain carries TRBV24-1 and TRBJ2-5; 7 nucleotides agree with TRBD2. CDR1 is KGHDR, CDR2 SFDVKD, per germline. This CDR3 is built from 15 residues. With 2 bases clipped from V and 1 base from J, the junction kept 3 bases outside the gene matches. Here the CDR3 DNA reads TGTGCCACCAGTGATTCTAAGCGGGGCCAAGAGACCCAGTACTTC. As protein: CATSDSKRGQETQYF.

This clone appeared once. The J gene is TRBJ2-3, the V gene TRBV7-3; D might be TRBD2 (8 bases). CDR1 and CDR2 (germline): SGHTA, FQGTGA. CDR3 size: 15 residues. V was cut by 7 bases and J by 2 bases, with 16 bases left in between. The CDR3 DNA reads as TGTGCCAGCACCCGGGAGGGGGCAATCACAGATACGCAGTATTTT. Protein sequence: CASTREGAITDTQYF.

The rearrangement links TRBV7-9 to TRBJ1-3; 7 bases fit TRBD1. This CDR3 is built from 16 residues. Germline trimming cut 2 bases from V and 0 bases from J; bases unmatched to any gene: 4. Germline assignment: CDR1 SEHNR and CDR2 FQNEAQ (reference sequence). CDR3 protein: CASSLPGQISGNTIYF. Here the CDR3 DNA reads TGTGCCAGCAGCTTACCGGGACAGATCTCTGGAAACACCATATATTTT.

V gene TRBV7-8 combines with J gene TRBJ2-1; TRBD1 matches 7 bases. This CDR3 region has 14 residues. The trim removed 5 bases at V and 4 bases at J, leaving 5 bases unmatched. Germline V CDR1 and CDR2: SGHVS, FQNEAQ. CDR3 in amino acids: CASSTQGQYNEQFF. Here the CDR3 DNA reads TGTGCCAGCAGCACCCAGGGACAGTACAATGAGCAGTTCTTC. Drawing the rest from reference TRBV7-8 and TRBJ2-1, the complete variable domain is GAGVSQSPRYKVAKRGQDVALRCDPISGHVSLFWYQQALGQGPEFLTYFQNEAQLDKSGLPSDRFFAERPEGSVSTLKIQRTQQEDSAVYLCASSTQGQYNEQFFGPGTRLTVL.

The chain uses TRBV23-1 and TRBJ1-5; 7 bases match TRBD1. TRBV23-1 is an ORF; its function is uncertain. The ends lost 2 bases at V and 2 bases at J; junction bases unmatched: 3. This CDR3 spans 15 amino acids. CDR3 region: CASSQRDSGNQPQHF. CDR3 DNA sequence: TGCGCCAGCAGTCAACGGGACAGTGGCAATCAGCCCCAGCATTTT.

J is TRBJ2-6 and V is TRBV6-2 or TRBV6-3, with 7 positions matching TRBD2. Germline V gives CDR1 MNHEY, CDR2 SVGEGT. Trimming at V came to 2 bases and at J to 6 bases, leaving 10 bases not matched to a gene. This CDR3 is 17 amino acids long. This chain's CDR3 is CASSYTRGMFEANVLTF. The CDR3 DNA is TGTGCCAGCAGTTACACGCGGGGGATGTTTGAGGCCAACGTCCTGACTTTC.

As to this clone: This same CDR3 is encoded by further DNA sequences in the sample. This rearrangement joins TRBV4-3 to TRBJ2-3; tentative D call: TRBD2 (5 bases). CDR1 LGHNA and CDR2 YSLEER come from the germline V gene. Trimming pared 3 bases from V and 0 bases from J, leaving 10 bases between. The CDR3 runs to 15 residues. CDR3 residues: CASSQAGSSTDTQYF. In DNA form, the CDR3 reads TGCGCCAGCAGCCAGGCGGGCAGCAGCACAGATACGCAGTATTTT.

This rearrangement joins TRBV10-3 to TRBJ1-2; 11 positions agree with TRBD1. V shed 4 bases, J shed 6 bases, and the junction held 13 bases outside the gene matches. Germline lookup yields CDR1 ENHRY and CDR2 SYGVKD. The CDR3 consists of 17 residues. CDR3 sequence reads: CAISALLYGQGAHGYTF. As DNA, the CDR3 is TGTGCCATCAGTGCACTCCTCTATGGACAGGGGGCACATGGCTACACCTTC.

The V call is TRBV2, the J call TRBJ2-5, with D perhaps TRBD2 (5 bases). With 11 bases removed from V and 5 bases from J, the gap between germline ends came to 15 bases. This CDR3 is 12 amino acids long. Per germline, CDR1 SNHLY and CDR2 FYNNEI. The CDR3 DNA is TGTGCCGCGAGGGCCGAAACTGAGACCCAGTACTTC. This translates into CAARAETETQYF.

The chain employs TRBV18 and TRBJ1-1, with no clear D. The V end was cut by 1 base, the J end by 3 bases, with 18 bases between. In germline, CDR1 is KGHSH, CDR2 LQKENI. The CDR3 is 17 residues long. The CDR3 reads CASSPRPGVRVDTEAFF. CDR3 coding DNA: TGTGCCAGCTCACCACGGCCCGGGGTGCGGGTTGACACTGAAGCTTTCTTT. Full variable domain (outside the CDR3, taken from reference TRBV18 and TRBJ1-1): NAGVMQNPRHLVRRRGQEARLRCSPMKGHSHVYWYRQLPEEGLKFMVYLQKENIIDESGMPKERFSAEFPKEGPSILRIQQVVRGDSAAYFCASSPRPGVRVDTEAFFGQGTRLTVV.

V and J are TRBV7-3 and TRBJ2-1; D is unresolved. V lost 4 bases to trimming and J lost 7 bases, with 11 bases between them. There are 13 residues in the CDR3. Per the germline V gene, CDR1 is SGHTA and CDR2 is FQGTGA. The CDR3 nucleotides read TGTGCCAGCAGCTCCAGAATGGAGAATGAGCAGTTCTTC. This gives the protein CASSSRMENEQFF.

To note about this clone: Distinct nucleotide sequences in the sample also encode this CDR3. The chain has TRBV9 and TRBJ2-5; the D is unclear. V gave up 1 base and J gave up 4 bases, with 5 bases separating them. CDR1 is SGDLS and CDR2 is YYNGEE in the germline V gene. The CDR3 has 12 amino acids. CDR3 coding DNA: TGTGCCAGCAGCGTATCGGGAGAGACCCAGTACTTC. Translation gives CASSVSGETQYF.